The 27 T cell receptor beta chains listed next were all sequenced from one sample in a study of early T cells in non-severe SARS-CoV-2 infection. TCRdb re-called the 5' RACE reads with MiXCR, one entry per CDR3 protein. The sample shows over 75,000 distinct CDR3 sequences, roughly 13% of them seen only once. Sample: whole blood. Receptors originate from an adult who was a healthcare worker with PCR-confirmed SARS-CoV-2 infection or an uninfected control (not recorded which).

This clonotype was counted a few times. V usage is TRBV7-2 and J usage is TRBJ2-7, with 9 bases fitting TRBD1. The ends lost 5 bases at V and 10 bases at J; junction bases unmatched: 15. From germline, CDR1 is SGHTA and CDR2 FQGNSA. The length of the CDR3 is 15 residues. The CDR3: CASSRRSGTGQFQYF. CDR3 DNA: TGTGCCAGCAGCCGCCGATCCGGGACAGGGCAATTCCAGTACTTC. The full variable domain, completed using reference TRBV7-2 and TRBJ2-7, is GAGVSQSPSNKVTEKGKDVELRCDPISGHTALYWYRQSLGQGLEFLIYFQGNSAPDKSGLPSDRFSAERTGGSVSTLTIQRTQQEDSAVYLCASSRRSGTGQFQYFGPGTRLTVT.

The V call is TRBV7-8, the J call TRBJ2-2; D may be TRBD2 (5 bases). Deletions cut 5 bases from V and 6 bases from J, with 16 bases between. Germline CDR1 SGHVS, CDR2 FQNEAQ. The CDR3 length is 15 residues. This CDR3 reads CASSLDGTRAGELFF. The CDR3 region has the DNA TGTGCCAGCAGCCTAGACGGCACTAGAGCCGGGGAGCTGTTTTTT.

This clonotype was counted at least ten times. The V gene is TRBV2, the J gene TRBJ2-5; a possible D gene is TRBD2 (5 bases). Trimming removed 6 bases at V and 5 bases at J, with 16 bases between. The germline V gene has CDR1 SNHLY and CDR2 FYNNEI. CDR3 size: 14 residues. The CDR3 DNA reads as TGTGCCAGCAGCCGTACTAGTGGGCCGGAGACCCAGTACTTC. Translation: CASSRTSGPETQYF.

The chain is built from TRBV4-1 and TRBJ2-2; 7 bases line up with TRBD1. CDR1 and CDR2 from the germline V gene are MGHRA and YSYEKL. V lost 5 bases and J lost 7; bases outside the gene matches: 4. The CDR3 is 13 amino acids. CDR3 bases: TGCGCCAGCAGCGGTACAGGGGTCGGGGAGCTGTTTTTT. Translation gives CASSGTGVGELFF.

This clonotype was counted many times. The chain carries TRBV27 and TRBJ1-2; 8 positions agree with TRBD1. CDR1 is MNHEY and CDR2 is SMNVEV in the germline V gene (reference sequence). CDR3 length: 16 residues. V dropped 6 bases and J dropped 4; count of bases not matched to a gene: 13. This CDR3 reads CASSPRTGPVGYGYTF. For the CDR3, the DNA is TGTGCCAGCAGCCCCAGGACAGGGCCGGTCGGCTATGGCTACACCTTC.

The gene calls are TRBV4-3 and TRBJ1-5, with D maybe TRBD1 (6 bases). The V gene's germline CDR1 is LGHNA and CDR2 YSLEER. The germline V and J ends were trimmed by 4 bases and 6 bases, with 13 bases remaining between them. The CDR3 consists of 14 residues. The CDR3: CASSPARGSQPQHF. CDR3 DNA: TGCGCCAGCAGCCCAGCCAGGGGATCTCAGCCCCAGCATTTT.

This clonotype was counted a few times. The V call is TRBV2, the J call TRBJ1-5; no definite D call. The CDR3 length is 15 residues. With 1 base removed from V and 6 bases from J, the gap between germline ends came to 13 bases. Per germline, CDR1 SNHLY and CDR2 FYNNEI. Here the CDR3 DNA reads TGTGCCAGCAGTGAAGAGGTGATGTTCACTCAGCCCCAGCATTTT. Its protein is CASSEEVMFTQPQHF. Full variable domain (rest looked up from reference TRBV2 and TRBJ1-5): EPEVTQTPSHQVTQMGQEVILRCVPISNHLYFYWYRQILGQKVEFLVSFYNNEISEKSEIFDDQFSVERPDGSNFTLKIRSTKLEDSAMYFCASSEEVMFTQPQHFGDGTRLSIL.

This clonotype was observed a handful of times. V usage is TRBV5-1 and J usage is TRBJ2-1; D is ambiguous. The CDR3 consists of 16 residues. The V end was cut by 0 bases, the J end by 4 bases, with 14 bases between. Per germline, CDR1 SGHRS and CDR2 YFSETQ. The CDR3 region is CASSLETVSHYNEQFF. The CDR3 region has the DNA TGCGCCAGCAGCTTGGAGACGGTGAGCCATTACAATGAGCAGTTCTTC.

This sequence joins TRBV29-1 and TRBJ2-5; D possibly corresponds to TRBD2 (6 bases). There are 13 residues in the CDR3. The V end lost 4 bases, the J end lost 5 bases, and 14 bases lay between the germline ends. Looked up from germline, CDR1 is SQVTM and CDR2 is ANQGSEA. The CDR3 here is CSVALGGTETQYF. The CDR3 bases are TGCAGCGTTGCTCTCGGGGGAACGGAGACCCAGTACTTC.

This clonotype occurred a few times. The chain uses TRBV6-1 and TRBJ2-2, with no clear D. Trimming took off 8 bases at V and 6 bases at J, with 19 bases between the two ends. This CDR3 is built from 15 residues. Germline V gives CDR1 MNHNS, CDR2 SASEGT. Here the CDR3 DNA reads TGTGCCAGCCGACTTGGGCGTTGGACGGCCGGGGAGCTGTTTTTT. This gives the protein CASRLGRWTAGELFF.

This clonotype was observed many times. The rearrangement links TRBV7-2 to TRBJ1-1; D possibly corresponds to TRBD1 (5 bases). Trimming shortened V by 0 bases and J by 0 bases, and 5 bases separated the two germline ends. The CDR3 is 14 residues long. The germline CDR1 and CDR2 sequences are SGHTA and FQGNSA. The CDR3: CASSLAGVNTEAFF. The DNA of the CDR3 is TGTGCCAGCAGCTTAGCGGGGGTGAACACTGAAGCTTTCTTT.

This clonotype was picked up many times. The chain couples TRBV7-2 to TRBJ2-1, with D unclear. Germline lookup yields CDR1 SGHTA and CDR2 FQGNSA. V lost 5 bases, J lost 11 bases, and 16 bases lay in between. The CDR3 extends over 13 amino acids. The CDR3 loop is CASSQDNTRKQFF. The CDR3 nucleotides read TGTGCCAGCAGCCAAGACAACACAAGGAAGCAGTTCTTC.

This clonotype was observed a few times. The CDR3 region is CASSFVRGQETQYF. The CDR3 DNA reads as TGTGCCAGCAGCTTCGTACGAGGGCAAGAGACCCAGTACTTC. V is TRBV5-6 and J is TRBJ2-5, with D possibly being TRBD2 (5 bases). Trimming took 2 bases from V and 2 from J, leaving 10 bases between them. CDR1 and CDR2 (germline): SGHDT, YYEEEE. CDR3 length: 14 residues.

This chain's CDR3 is CASSSMRGDEQYF. In DNA form, the CDR3 reads TGTGCCAGCAGCTCTATGAGGGGGGACGAGCAGTACTTC. The genes are TRBV7-2 and TRBJ2-7; D may be TRBD1 or TRBD2 (6 bases each). The CDR3 spans 13 residues. V lost 4 bases and J lost 5, with 12 bases in between. CDR1 and CDR2 (germline): SGHTA, FQGNSA. Filled out from reference TRBV7-2 and TRBJ2-7, the complete variable domain reads GAGVSQSPSNKVTEKGKDVELRCDPISGHTALYWYRQSLGQGLEFLIYFQGNSAPDKSGLPSDRFSAERTGGSVSTLTIQRTQQEDSAVYLCASSSMRGDEQYFGPGTRLTVT.

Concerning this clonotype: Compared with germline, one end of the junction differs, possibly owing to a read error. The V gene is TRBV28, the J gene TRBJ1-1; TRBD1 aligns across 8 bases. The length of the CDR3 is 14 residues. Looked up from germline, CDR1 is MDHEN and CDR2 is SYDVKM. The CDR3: CASRVAQGGFEASF. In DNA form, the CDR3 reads TGTGCCAGCAGGGTCGCACAGGGGGGATTTGAAGCTTCCTTT.

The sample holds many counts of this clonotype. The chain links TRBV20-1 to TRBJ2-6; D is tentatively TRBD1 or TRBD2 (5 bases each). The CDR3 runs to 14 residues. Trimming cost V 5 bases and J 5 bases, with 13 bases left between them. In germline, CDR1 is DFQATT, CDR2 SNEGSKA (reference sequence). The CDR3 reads CSALGVRRANVLTF. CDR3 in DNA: TGCAGTGCTCTGGGGGTAAGGAGGGCCAACGTCCTGACTTTC.

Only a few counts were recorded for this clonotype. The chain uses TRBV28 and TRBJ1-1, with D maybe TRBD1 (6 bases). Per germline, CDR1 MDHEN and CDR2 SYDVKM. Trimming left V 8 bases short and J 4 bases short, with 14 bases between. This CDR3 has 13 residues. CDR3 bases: TGTGCCAGCTACAGGGCGGATGGCACTGAAGCTTTCTTT. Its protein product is CASYRADGTEAFF. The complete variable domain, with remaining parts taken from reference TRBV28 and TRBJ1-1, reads DVKVTQSSRYLVKRTGEKVFLECVQDMDHENMFWYRQDPGLGLRLIYFSYDVKMKEKGDIPEGYSVSREKKERFSLILESASTNQTSMYLCASYRADGTEAFFGQGTRLTVV.

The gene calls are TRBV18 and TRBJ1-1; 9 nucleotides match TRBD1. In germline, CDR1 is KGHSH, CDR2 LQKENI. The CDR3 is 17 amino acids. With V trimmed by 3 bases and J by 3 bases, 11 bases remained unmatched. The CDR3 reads CASSPGTGQTGDTEAFF. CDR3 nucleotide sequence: TGTGCCAGCTCACCTGGGACAGGGCAGACTGGGGACACTGAAGCTTTCTTT.

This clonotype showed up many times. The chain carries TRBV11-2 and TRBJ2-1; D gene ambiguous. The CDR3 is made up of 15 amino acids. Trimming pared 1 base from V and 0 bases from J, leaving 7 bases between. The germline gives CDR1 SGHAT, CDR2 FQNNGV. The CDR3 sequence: CASSLGRSSYNEQFF. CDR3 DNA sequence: TGTGCCAGCAGCTTAGGACGAAGCTCCTACAATGAGCAGTTCTTC.

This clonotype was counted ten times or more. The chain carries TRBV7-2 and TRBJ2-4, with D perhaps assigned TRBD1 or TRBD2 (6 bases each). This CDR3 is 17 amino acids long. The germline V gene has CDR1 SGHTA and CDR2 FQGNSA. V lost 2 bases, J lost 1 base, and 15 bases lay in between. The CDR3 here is CASSLLGGSGAKNIQYF. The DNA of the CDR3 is TGTGCCAGCAGCTTACTGGGGGGCTCGGGTGCCAAAAACATTCAGTACTTC.

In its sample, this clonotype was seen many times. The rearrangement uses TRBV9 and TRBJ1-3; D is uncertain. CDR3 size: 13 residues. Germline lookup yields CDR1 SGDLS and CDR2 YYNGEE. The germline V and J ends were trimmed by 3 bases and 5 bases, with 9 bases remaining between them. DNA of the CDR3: TGTGCCAGCAGCGGGGCGCTTCGAAACACCATATATTTT. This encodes CASSGALRNTIYF.

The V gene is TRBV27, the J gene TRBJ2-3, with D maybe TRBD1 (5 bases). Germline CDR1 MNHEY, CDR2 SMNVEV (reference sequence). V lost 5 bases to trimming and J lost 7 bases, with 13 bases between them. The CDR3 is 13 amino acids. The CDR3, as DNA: TGTGCCAGCAGTACCACAGGAACGAATACGCAGTATTTT. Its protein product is CASSTTGTNTQYF.

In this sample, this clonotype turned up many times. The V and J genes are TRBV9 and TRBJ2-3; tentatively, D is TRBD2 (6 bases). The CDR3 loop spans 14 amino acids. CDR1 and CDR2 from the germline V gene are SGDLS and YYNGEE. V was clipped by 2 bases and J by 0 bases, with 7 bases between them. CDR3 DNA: TGTGCCAGCAGCGTGGGGACTAGCACAGATACGCAGTATTTT. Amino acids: CASSVGTSTDTQYF.

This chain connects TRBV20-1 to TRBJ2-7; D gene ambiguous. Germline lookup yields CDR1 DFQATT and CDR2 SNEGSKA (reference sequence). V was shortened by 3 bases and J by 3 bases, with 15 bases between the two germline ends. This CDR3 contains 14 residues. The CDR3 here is CSASSELSFYEQYF. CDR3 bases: TGCAGTGCTAGTAGTGAGCTCAGTTTCTACGAGCAGTACTTC.

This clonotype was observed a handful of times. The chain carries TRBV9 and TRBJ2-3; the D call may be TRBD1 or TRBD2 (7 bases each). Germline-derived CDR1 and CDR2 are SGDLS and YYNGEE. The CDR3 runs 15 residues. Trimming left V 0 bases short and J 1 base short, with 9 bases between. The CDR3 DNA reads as TGTGCCAGCAGCGTAGCAGGGGGGGGCACAGATACGCAGTATTTT. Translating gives CASSVAGGGTDTQYF.

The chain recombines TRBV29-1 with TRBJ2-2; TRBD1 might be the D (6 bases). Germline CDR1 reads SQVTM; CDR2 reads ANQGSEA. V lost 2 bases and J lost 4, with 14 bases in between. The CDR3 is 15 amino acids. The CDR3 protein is CSVEKQGRTTGELFF. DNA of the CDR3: TGCAGCGTTGAAAAACAGGGACGTACCACCGGGGAGCTGTTTTTT.

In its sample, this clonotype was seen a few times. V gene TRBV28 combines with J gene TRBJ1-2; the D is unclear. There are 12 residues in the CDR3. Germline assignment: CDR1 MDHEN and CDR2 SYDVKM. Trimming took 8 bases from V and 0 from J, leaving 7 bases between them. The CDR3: CASEKANYGYTF. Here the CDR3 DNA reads TGTGCCAGCGAAAAAGCTAACTATGGCTACACCTTC.